This T cell receptor beta chain was found in a study of cytomegalovirus exposure and HLA in healthy donors. With 60 Vbeta and 13 Jbeta primers, the PCR was carried out. Libraries were prepared by immunoSEQ multiplex PCR; TCRdb keeps only in-frame clonotypes and omits some of them. This sample has 120,000 to 150,000 clones, with less than 80% found just once. Concerning this clone itself: Its target is unknown.

Germline V gene lookup returns CDR1 ENHRY and CDR2 SYGVKD. Unmatched junction bases numbered 1, after V lost 6 bases and J lost 0 bases. CDR3 length equals 15 residues. Study-wide results and limits: CMV serostatus was the only recorded immune exposure for donors.

The gene calls are TRBV10-3 and TRBJ2-2, with 10 bases aligning to TRBD1. The sequenced sample consisted of PBMCs. The TCR was taken from a woman in her forties or fifties in good health and CMV-seropositive. The CDR3 region has the DNA TGTGCCATCAGGACAGGGGGCGCGAACACCGGGGAGCTGTTTTTT. Its translation: CAIRTGGANTGELFF.